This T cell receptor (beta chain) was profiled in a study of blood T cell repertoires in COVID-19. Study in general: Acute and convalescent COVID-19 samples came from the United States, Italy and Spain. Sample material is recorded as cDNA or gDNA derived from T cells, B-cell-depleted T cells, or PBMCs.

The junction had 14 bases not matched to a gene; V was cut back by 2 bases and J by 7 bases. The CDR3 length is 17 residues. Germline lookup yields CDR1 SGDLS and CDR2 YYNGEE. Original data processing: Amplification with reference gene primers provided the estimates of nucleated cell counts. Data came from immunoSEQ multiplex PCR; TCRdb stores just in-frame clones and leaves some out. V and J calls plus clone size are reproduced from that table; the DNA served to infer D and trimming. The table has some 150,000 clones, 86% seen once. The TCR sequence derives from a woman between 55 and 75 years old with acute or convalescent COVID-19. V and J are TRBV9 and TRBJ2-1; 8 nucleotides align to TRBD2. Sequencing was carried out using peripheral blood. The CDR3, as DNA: TGTGCCAGCAGCGTTGATCCACCGGGACTAGTAAAGAATGAGCAGTTCTTC. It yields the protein CASSVDPPGLVKNEQFF.